The 14 T cell receptor beta chains below all came from one sample that was sequenced in a study of OX40 agonist ivuxolimab in advanced cancers. This table comes from immunoSEQ multiplex PCR, and its TCRdb copy is limited to in-frame clones, with some not included. The sample consists of approximately 40,000 clones, around 92% of them appearing once. The specimen was CD4+ or CD8+ T cells sorted from blood, collected in a trial of the OX40 agonist ivuxolimab. The receptor source for this set is an adult with an advanced solid tumor such as melanoma, head and neck, liver or kidney cancer.

The genes are TRBV10-2 and TRBJ2-7, with 10 bases identical to TRBD1. CDR1 and CDR2 (germline): WSHSY, SAAADI. There are 22 residues in the CDR3. The CDR3 loop is CADPCSPAVSKAAGTGDHEQYV. CDR3 DNA sequence: TGCGCGGACCCCTGCTCGCCAGCAGTGAGTAAGGCGGCGGGGACAGGGGACCACGAGCAGTACGTC.

This chain connects TRBV4-3 to TRBJ2-4, with TRBD1 matching 9 bases. The V gene end was trimmed by 6 bases and the J gene end by 8 bases; junction bases not matched to a gene: 8. CDR1 is LGHNA, CDR2 YSLEER, per germline. The CDR3 sequence is 14 residues long. In DNA, the CDR3 is TGCGCCAGCAGACCCGGGACAGGGCACCACATTCAGTACTTC. This sequence encodes CASRPGTGHHIQYF.

The CDR3 sequence: CATSAVNTGELFF. CDR3 DNA: TGTGCCACCTCAGCGGTGAACACCGGGGAGCTGTTTTTT. This sequence joins TRBV5-3 and TRBJ2-2, with a possible D match to TRBD2 (5 bases). TRBV5-3 is an ORF for which the function is uncertain. The CDR3 totals 13 residues. Trimming took 9 bases from V and 1 from J, leaving 10 bases between them.

The J gene is TRBJ2-1, the V gene TRBV27; the D call may be TRBD1 or TRBD2 (5 bases each). The CDR3 is 16 residues long. Trimming removed 6 bases at V and 0 bases at J, with 15 bases between. Germline values: CDR1 MNHEY, CDR2 SMNVEV (reference sequence). The CDR3 reads CASSRGRFSSYNEQFF. CDR3 nucleotide sequence: TGTGCCAGCAGCCGGGGCCGGTTTTCCTCCTACAATGAGCAGTTCTTC.

The J gene is TRBJ2-7, the V gene TRBV7-9, with D hard to call. This CDR3 has 12 amino acids. Per germline, CDR1 SEHNR and CDR2 FQNEAQ (reference sequence). Trimming left V 2 bases short and J 3 bases short, with 5 bases between. The CDR3 spells CASSLTLYEQYV. Written as DNA, the CDR3 is TGTGCCAGCAGCTTAACGCTCTACGAGCAGTACGTC.

V is TRBV13 and J is TRBJ2-1; D not certain. CDR1 and CDR2 from the germline V gene are PRHDT and FYEKMQ (reference sequence). V lost 3 bases, J lost 10 bases, and 10 bases lay in between. The CDR3 length is 12 residues. This chain's CDR3 is CASSFDGREQFF. CDR3 nucleotide sequence: TGTGCCAGCAGCTTTGACGGCCGGGAGCAGTTCTTC.

This sequence joins TRBV5-5 and TRBJ2-6, with 8 bases identical to TRBD1. The V gene end was trimmed by 1 base and the J gene end by 0 bases; junction bases not matched to a gene: 9. CDR1 is SGHKS, CDR2 YYEKEE, per germline (reference sequence). CDR3 size: 19 residues. The CDR3 is CASSLLLTGALSGANVLTF. CDR3 nucleotides: TGTGCCAGCAGCTTGTTGTTGACAGGGGCCCTCTCTGGGGCCAACGTCCTGACTTTC.

This chain connects TRBV25-1 to TRBJ2-7, with D unclear. Germline CDR1 reads MGHDK; CDR2 reads SYGVNS. V was pared by 2 bases and J by 4 bases, with 6 bases between. The CDR3 loop spans 12 amino acids. The CDR3 DNA follows: TGTGCCAGCAGTGAAGATCCGTACGAGCAGTACTTC. This translates into CASSEDPYEQYF.

This chain connects TRBV5-6 to TRBJ1-1, with D unclear. The CDR3 totals 14 residues. The germline V gene has CDR1 SGHDT and CDR2 YYEEEE. Trimming took 5 bases from V and 2 from J, leaving 13 bases between them. CDR3 loop: CASSMSVLNTEAFF. The CDR3 DNA follows: TGTGCCAGCAGTATGTCGGTTCTTAACACTGAAGCTTTCTTT. The variable domain in full, with the rest retrieved from reference TRBV5-6 and TRBJ1-1, is DAGVTQSPTHLIKTRGQQVTLRCSPKSGHDTVSWYQQALGQGPQFIFQYYEEEERQRGNFPDRFSGHQFPNYSSELNVNALLLGDSALYLCASSMSVLNTEAFFGQGTRLTVV.

The chain recombines TRBV6-5 with TRBJ1-3; D remains unclear. Trimming shortened V by 8 bases and J by 8 bases, and 10 bases separated the two germline ends. The CDR3 covers 11 residues. Germline loops: CDR1 MNHEY, CDR2 SVGAGI. The CDR3 nucleotides are TGTGCCAGCTATTCCATAGACACCATATATTTT. It encodes CASYSIDTIYF.

This chain links TRBV7-9 with TRBJ1-2; D gene unclear. This CDR3 has 13 residues. Germline V gives CDR1 SEHNR, CDR2 FQNEAQ (reference sequence). V lost 5 bases to trimming and J lost 7 bases, with 14 bases between them. In nucleotides, the CDR3 is TGTGCCAGCAGCCCCGGGGTCATGACTGGCTACACCTTC. Translating gives CASSPGVMTGYTF.

The genes are TRBV5-1 and TRBJ2-1; TRBD1 agrees at 10 bases. Trimming cost V 4 bases and J 5 bases; bases outside gene matches: 6. Germline V gives CDR1 SGHRS, CDR2 YFSETQ. The CDR3 sequence is 15 residues long. The CDR3 sequence: CASSPGTGVHNEQFF. The CDR3, as DNA: TGCGCCAGCAGCCCCGGGACAGGGGTCCACAATGAGCAGTTCTTC.

This clone has just one count. The chain carries TRBV2 and TRBJ2-4, with a weak D call TRBD2 (8 bases). This CDR3 is 15 amino acids long. V was trimmed by 6 bases and J by 4 bases, leaving 16 bases between them. The germline V gene encodes CDR1 SNHLY and CDR2 FYNNEI. CDR3 loop: CASSPREGAKNIQYF. Here the CDR3 DNA reads TGTGCCAGCAGCCCTCGGGAGGGGGCTAAAAACATTCAGTACTTC.

The chain carries TRBV27 and TRBJ1-2; TRBD1 agrees at 8 bases. Germline V gives CDR1 MNHEY, CDR2 SMNVEV (reference sequence). The CDR3 contains 14 residues. With 5 bases clipped from V and 8 bases from J, the junction kept 10 bases outside the gene matches. CDR3 region: CASSVQGASEGYTF. The CDR3 bases are TGTGCCAGCAGTGTGCAGGGGGCTTCAGAAGGCTACACCTTC.